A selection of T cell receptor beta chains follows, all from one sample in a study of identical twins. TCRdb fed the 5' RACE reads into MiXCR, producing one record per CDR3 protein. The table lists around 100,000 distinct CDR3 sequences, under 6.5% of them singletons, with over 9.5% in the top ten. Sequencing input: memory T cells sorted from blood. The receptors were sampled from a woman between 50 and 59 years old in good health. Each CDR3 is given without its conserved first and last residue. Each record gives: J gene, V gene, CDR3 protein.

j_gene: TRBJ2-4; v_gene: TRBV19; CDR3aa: ASSMDSKNIQY
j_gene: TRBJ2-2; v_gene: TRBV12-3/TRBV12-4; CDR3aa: ASSSITGNTGELF
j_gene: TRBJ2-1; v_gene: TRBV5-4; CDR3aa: ASSSGLAGGFSYNEQF
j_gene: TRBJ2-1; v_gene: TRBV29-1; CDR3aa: SSSVRENGEQF
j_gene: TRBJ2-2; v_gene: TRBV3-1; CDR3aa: ASSQLNRGLF
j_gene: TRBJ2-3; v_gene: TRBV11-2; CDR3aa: ASSLTRPSGASTDTQY
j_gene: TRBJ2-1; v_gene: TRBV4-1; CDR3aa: ASSQSETSSYNEQF
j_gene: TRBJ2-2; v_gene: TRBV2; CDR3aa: ASRGTGGKAGELF
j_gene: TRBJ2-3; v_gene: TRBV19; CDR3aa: ASSPRTSGSWTDTQY
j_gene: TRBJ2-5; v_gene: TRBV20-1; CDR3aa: SAGLAGLQETQY
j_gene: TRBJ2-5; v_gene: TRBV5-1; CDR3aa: ASSRLETQY
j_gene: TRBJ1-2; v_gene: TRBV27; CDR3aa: ASSPGNYGYT
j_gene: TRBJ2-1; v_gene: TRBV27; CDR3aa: ASSKPSGRQLGEQF
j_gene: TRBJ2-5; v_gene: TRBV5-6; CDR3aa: ASSTTGGEETQY
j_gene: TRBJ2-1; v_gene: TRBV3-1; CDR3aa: ASSRGGSSYNEQF
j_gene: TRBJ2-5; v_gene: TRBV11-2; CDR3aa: ASSRAGLEETQY
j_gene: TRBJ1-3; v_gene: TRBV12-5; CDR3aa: ASGLVLSRTGNTIY
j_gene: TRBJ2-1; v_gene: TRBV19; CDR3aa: ASSPRTSGSISNEQF
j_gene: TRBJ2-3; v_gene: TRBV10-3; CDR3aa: AISAPARGESGRADTQY
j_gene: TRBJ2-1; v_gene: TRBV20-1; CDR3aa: SASTAGGYNEQF
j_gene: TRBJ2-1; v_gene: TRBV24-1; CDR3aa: ATSDAGTDLTEQF
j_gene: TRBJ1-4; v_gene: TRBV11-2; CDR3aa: ASRRLGMNEKLF
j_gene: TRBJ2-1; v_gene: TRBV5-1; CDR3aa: ASSLPMRGLAGLNEQF
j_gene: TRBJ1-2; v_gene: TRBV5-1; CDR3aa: ASSNDRNVNYGYT
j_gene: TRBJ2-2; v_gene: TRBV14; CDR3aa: ASSAGLAGVSTGELF
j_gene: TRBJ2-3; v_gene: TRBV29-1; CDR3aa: SARLGSTDTQY
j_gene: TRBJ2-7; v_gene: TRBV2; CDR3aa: ASSDPGGQGSYEQY
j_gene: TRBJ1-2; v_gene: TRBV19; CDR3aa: ASRRQAKYGYT
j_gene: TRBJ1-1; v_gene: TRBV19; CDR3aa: ASSIIGQPNTEAF
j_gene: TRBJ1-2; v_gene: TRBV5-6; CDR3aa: ASSWRPARESYGYT
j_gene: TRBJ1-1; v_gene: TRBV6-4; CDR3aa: ASSGGPHSTEAF
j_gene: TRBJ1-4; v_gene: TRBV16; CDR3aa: ASSPYRQANEKLF
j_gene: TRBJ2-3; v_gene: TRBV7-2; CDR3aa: ASSLDRRESRTDTQY
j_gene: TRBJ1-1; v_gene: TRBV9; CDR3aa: ASSGVRGKIAEAF
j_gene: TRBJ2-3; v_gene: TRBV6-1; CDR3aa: ASSESIGSTDTQY
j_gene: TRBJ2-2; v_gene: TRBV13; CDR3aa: ASSSADNEWTTGELF
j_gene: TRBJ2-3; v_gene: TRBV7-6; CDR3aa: ASSLIGVDTQY
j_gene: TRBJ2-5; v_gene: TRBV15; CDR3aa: ATSRTGTIGEETQY
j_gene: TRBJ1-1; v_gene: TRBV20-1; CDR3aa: SATTVTNTEAF
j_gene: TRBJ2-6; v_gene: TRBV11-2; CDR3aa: ASRRAYGANVLT
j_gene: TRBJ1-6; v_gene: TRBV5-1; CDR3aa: ASSLGQNSPLH
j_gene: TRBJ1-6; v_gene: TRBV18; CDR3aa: ASSHATEGSPLH
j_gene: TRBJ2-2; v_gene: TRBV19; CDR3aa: ASSQLLVTGQNTGELF
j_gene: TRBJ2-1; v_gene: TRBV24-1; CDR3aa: ATSDDGTSNEQF
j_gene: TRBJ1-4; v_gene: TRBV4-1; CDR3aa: ASSQGAGVAEKLF
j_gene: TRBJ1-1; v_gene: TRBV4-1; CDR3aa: ASSQNIIQGEAF
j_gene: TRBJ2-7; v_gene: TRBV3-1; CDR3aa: ASTETGGSYEQY
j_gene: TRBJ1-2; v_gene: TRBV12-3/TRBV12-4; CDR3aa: ASTIRGRGYT
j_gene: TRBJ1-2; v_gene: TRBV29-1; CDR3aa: SGGQPYGYT
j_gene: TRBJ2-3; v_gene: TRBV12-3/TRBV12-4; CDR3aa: ASRFGSTDTQY
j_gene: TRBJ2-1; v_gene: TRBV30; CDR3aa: AWRGGQSGEQF
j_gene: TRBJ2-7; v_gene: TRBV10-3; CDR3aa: AISVGVGVRQGSYEQY
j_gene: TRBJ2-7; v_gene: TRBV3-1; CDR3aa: ASSPGGLWEQY
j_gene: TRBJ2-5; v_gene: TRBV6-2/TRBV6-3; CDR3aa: ASTGLAGVETQY
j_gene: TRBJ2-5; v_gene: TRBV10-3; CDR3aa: AISGSGRETQY
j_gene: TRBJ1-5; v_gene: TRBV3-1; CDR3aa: ASSGGTGGNQPQH
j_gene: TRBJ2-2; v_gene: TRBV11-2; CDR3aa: ASSVSAIGGELF
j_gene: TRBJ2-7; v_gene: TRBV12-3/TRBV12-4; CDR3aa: ASTEALAGRYEQY
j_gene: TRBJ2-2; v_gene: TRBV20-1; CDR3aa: SARTGGDTGELF